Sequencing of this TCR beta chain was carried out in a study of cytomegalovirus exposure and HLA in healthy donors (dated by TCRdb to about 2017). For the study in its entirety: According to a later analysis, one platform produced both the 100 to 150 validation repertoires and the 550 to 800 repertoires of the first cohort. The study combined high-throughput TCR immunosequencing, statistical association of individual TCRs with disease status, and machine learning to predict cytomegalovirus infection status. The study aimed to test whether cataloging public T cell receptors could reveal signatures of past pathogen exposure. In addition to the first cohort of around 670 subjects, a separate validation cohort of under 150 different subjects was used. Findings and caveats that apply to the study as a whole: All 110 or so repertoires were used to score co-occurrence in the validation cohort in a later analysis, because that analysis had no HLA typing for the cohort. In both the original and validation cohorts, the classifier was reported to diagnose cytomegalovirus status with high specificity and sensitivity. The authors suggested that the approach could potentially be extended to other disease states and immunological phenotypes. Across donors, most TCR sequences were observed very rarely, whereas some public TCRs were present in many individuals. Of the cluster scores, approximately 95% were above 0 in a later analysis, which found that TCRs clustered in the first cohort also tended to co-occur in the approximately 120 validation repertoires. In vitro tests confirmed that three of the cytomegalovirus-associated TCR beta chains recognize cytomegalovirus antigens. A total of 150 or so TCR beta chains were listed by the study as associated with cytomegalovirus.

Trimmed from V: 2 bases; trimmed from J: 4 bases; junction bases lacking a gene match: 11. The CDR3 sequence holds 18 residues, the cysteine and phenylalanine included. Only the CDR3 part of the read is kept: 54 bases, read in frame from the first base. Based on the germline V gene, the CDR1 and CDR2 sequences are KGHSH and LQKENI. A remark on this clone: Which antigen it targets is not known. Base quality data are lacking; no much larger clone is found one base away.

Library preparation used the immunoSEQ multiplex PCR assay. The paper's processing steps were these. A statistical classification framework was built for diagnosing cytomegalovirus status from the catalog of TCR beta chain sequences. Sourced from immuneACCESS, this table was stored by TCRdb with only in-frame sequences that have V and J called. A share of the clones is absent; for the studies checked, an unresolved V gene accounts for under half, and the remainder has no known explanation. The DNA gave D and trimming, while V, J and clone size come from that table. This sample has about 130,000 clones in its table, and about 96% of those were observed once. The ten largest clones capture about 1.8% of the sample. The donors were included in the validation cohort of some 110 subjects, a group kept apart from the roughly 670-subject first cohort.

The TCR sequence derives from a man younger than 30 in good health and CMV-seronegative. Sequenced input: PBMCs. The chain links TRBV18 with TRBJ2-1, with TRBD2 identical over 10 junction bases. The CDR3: CASSPISRGTSAYNEQFF. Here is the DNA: TGTGCCAGCTCACCAATATCCCGCGGGACTAGCGCATACAATGAGCAGTTCTTC.